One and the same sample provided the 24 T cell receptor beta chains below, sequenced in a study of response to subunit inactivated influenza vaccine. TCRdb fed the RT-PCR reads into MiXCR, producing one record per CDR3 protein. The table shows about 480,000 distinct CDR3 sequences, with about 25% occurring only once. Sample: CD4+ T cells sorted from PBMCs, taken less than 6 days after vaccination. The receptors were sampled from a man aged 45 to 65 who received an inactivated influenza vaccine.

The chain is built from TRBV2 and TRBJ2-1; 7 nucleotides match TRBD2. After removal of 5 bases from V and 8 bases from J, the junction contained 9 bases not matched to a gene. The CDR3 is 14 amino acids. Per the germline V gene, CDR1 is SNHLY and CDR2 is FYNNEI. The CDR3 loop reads CASSPGGSMDEQFF. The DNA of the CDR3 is TGTGCCAGCAGTCCCGGGGGGTCGATGGATGAGCAGTTCTTC.

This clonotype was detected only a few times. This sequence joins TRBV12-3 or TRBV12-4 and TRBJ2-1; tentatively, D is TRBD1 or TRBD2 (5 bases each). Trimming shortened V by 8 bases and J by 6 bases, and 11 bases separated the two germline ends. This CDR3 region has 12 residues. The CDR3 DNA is TGTGCCAGCGGGAGAGGGGCCAATGAGCAGTTCTTC. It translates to CASGRGANEQFF.

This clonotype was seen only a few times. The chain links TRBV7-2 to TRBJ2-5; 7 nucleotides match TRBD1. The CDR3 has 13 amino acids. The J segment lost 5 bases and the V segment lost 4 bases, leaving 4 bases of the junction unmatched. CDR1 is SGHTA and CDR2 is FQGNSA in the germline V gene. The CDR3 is CASSSSRGETQYF. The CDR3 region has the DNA TGTGCCAGCAGCTCCTCCAGGGGGGAGACCCAGTACTTC.

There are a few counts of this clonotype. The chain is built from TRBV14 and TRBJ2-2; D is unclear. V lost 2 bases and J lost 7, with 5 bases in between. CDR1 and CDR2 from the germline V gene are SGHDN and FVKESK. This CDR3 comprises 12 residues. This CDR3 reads CASSQLVGELFF. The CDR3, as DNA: TGTGCCAGCAGCCAATTGGTCGGGGAGCTGTTTTTT.

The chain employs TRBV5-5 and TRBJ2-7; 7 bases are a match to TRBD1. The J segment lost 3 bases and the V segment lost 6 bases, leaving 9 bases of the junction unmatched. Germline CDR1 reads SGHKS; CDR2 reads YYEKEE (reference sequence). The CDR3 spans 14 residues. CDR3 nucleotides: TGTGCCAGCACGGGACAGCTGTTTATCTACGAGCAGTACTTC. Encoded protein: CASTGQLFIYEQYF.

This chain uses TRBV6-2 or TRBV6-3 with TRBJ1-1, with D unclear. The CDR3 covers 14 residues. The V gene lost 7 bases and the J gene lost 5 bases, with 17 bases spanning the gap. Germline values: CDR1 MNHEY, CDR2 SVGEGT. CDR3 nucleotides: TGTGCCAGCACGACGACGAGGGCCGCGACTGAAGCTTTCTTT. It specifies CASTTTRAATEAFF.

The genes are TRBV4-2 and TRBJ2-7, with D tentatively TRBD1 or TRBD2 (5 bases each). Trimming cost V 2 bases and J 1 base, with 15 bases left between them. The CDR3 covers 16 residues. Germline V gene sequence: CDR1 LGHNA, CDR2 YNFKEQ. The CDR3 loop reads CASSQLRGAVSYEQYF. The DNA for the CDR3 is TGTGCCAGCAGCCAACTGAGGGGCGCGGTTTCCTACGAGCAGTACTTC.

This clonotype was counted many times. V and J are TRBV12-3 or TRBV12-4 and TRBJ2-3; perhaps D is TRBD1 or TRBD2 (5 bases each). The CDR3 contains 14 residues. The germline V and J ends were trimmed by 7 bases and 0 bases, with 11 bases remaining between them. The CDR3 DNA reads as TGTGCCAGCAACCCCGAGGGGAGCACAGATACGCAGTATTTT. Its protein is CASNPEGSTDTQYF.

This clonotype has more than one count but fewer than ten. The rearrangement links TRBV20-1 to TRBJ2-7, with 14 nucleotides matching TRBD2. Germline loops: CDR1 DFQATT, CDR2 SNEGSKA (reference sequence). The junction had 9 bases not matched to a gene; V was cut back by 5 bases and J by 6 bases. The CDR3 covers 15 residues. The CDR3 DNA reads TGCAGTGCTGGGACTAGCGGGGGATATAACGCCGAGCAGTACTTC. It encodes CSAGTSGGYNAEQYF.

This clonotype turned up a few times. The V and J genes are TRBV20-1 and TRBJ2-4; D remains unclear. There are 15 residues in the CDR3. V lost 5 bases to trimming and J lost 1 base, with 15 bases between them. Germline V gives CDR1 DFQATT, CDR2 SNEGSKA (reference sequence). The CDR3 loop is CSAPPASGAKNIQYF. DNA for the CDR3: TGCAGTGCTCCACCCGCATCCGGGGCCAAAAACATTCAGTACTTC.

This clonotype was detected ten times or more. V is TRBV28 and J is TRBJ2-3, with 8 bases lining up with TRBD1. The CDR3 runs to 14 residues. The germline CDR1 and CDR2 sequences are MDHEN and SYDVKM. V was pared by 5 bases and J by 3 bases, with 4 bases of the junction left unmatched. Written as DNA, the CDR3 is TGTGCCAGCAGTCCGGACAGGGTAACAGATACGCAGTATTTT. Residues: CASSPDRVTDTQYF.

The CDR3 here is CASSFRGAAYYEQYF. The CDR3 region has the DNA TGTGCCAGCAGCTTTCGGGGGGCCGCATACTACGAGCAGTACTTC. The chain combines TRBV5-6 with TRBJ2-7; possible D gene TRBD2, 7 bases. V dropped 2 bases and J dropped 3 bases, with 15 bases sitting between them. The CDR3 is 15 residues long. Germline-derived CDR1 and CDR2 are SGHDT and YYEEEE.

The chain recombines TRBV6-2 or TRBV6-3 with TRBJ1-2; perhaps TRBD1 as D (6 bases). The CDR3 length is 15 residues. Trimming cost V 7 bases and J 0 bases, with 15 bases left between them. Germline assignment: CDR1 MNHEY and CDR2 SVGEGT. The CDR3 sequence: CASKEDSRSNYGYTF. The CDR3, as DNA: TGTGCCAGCAAAGAGGACAGCCGATCTAACTATGGCTACACCTTC.

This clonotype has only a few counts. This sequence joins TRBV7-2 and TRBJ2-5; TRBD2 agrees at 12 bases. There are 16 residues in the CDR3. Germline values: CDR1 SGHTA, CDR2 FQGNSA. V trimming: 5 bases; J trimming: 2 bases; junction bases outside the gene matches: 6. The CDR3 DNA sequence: TGTGCCAGCAGCATGACTAGCGGGAGTAGGCAAGAGACCCAGTACTTC. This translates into CASSMTSGSRQETQYF.

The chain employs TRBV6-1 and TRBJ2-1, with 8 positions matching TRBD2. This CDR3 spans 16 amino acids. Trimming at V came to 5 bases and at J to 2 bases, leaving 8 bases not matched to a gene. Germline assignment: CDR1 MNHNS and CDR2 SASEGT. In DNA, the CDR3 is TGTGCCAGCAGTAAAACCTTAGCGGGAACCTACAATGAGCAGTTCTTC. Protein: CASSKTLAGTYNEQFF.

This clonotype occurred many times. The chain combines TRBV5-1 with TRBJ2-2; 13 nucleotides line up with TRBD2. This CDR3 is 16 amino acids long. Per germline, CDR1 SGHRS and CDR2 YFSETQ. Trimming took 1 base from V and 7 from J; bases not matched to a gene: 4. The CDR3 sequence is CASSLTGLAGDGELFF. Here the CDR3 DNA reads TGCGCCAGCAGCTTGACCGGACTAGCGGGGGACGGGGAGCTGTTTTTT.

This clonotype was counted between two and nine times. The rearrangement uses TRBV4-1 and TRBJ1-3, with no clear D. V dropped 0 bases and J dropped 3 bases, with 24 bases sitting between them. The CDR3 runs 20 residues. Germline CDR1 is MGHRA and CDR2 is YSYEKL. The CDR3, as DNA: TGCGCCAGCAGCCAAGATGATGGACCCTCTATTCGATTAGATGGAAACACCATATATTTT. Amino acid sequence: CASSQDDGPSIRLDGNTIYF.

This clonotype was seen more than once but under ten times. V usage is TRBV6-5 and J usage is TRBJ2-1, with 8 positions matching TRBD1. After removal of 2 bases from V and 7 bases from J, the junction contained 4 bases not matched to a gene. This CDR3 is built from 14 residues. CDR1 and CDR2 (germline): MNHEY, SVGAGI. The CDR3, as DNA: TGTGCCAGCAGTTACGGACAGGGCTGGAATGAGCAGTTCTTC. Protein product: CASSYGQGWNEQFF.

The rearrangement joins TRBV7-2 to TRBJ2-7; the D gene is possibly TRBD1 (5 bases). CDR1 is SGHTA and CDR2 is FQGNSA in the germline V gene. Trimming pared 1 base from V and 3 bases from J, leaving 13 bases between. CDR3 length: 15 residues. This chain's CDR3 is CASSLEPGSLYEQYF. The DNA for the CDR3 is TGTGCCAGCAGCTTAGAGCCAGGGTCACTCTACGAGCAGTACTTC.

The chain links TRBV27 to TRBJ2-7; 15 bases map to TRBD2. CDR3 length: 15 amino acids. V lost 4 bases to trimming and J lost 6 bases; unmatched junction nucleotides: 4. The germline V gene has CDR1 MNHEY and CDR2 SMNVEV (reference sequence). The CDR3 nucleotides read TGTGCCAGCAGTTCAGGGACTAGCGGGAGGAGCGAGCAGTACTTC. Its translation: CASSSGTSGRSEQYF.

CDR3 sequence: CASTPDETQYF. DNA for the CDR3: TGTGCCAGTACGCCTGACGAGACCCAGTACTTC. The rearrangement uses TRBV7-9 and TRBJ2-5, with D uncertain. This CDR3 has 11 amino acids. With 9 bases removed from V and 5 bases from J, the gap between germline ends came to 10 bases. Germline V gene sequence: CDR1 SEHNR, CDR2 FQNEAQ (reference sequence).

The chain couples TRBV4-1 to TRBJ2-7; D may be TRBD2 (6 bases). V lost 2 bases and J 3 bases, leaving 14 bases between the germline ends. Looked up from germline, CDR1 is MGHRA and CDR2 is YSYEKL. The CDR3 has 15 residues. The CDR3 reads CASSQFVGGNYEQYF. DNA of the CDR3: TGCGCCAGCAGCCAATTTGTGGGGGGAAACTACGAGCAGTACTTC.

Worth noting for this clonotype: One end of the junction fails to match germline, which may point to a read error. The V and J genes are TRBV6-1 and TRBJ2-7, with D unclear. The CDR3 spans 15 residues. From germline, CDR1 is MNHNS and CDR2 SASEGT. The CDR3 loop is CASSEAGYSSYGQYF. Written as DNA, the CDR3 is TGTGCCAGCAGTGAAGCAGGGTACTCCTCCTACGGGCAGTACTTC.

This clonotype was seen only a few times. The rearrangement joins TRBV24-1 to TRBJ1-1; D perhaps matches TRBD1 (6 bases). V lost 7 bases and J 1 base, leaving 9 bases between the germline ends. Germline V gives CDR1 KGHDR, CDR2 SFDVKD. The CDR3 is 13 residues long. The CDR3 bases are TGTGCCACCAGAGGGGGAGGGAACACTGAAGCTTTCTTT. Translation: CATRGGGNTEAFF.